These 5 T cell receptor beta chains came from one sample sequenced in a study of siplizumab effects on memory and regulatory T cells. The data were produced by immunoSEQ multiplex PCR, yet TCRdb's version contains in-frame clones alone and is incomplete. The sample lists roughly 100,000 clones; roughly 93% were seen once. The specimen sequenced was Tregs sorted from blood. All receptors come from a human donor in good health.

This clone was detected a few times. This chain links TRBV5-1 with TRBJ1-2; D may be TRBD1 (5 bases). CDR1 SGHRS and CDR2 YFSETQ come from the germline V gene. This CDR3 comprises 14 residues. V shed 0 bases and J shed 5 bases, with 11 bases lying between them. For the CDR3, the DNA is TGCGCCAGCAGCTTGGACGTAGGGGTTTATGGCTACACCTTC. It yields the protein CASSLDVGVYGYTF.

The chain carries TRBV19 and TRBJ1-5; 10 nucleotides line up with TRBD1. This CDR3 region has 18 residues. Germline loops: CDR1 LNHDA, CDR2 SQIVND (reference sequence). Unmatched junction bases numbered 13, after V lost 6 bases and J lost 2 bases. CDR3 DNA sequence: TGTGCCAGTAGCTCGACAGGGGGCCATCTGACGGGCAATCAGCCCCAGCATTTT. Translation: CASSSTGGHLTGNQPQHF.

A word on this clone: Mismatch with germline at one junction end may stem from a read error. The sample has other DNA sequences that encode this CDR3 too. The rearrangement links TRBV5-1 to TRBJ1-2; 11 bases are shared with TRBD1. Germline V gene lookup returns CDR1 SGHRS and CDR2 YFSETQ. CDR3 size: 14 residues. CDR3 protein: CASSGTGGRNGYTF. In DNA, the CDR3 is TGCGCCAGTTCGGGGACAGGGGGACGTAATGGCTATACCTTC. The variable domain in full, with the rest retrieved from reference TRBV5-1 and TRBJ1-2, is KAGVTQTPRYLIKTRGQQVTLSCSPISGHRSVSWYQQTPGQGLQFLFEYFSETQRNKGNFPGRFSGRQFSNSRSEMNVSTLELGDSALYLCASSGTGGRNGYTFGSGTRLTVV.

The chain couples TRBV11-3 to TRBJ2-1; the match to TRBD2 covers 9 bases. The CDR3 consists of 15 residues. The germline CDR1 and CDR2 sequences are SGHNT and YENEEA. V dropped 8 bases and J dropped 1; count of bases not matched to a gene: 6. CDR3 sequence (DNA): TGTGCCAGCGCCCTGGCGGGAGGGTCCTACAATGAGCAGTTCTTC. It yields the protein CASALAGGSYNEQFF.

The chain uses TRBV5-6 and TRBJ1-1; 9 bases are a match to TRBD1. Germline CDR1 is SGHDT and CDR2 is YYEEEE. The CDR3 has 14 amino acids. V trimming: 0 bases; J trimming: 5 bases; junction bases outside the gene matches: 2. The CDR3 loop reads CASSLVTGGTEAFF. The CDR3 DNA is TGTGCCAGCAGCTTGGTGACAGGGGGGACTGAAGCTTTCTTT.